What follows is one TCR beta chain and its context. Its target is not known. Each donor was healthy, and each was a bone marrow donor. The PCR used 60 Vbeta and 13 Jbeta primers. Here immunoSEQ multiplex PCR was the method, and the copy in TCRdb shows in-frame clones only, minus some. Found here are roughly 150,000 clones, 80% of them singletons; the top ten hold roughly 14%. The sample comes from a study of cytomegalovirus exposure and HLA in healthy donors. There are 11 residues in the CDR3. Germline-derived CDR1 and CDR2 are SNHLY and FYNNEI. The V gene lost 4 bases and the J gene lost 6 bases, with 7 bases spanning the gap. Findings of the study overall: Most TCR sequences were rare, but some public TCRs occurred in many donors. Accounts indicate the classifier identified cytomegalovirus status with strong specificity and sensitivity. A missense DCLRE1C variant was associated with V- and J-gene trimming of TCR beta chains in a later analysis, and an independent cohort replicated the association.

This sequence was found in a woman in her thirties or forties in good health and CMV-seronegative. The V and J genes are TRBV2 and TRBJ2-7; D gene uncertain. Sequencing was done on a sample of PBMCs. The CDR3 spells CASSVGPEQYF. In DNA form, the CDR3 reads TGTGCCAGCAGTGTTGGGCCCGAGCAGTACTTC.